This passage covers 2 T cell receptor beta chains from one sample sequenced in a study of cytomegalovirus exposure and HLA in healthy donors. PCR involved 60 Vbeta and 13 Jbeta primers. The repertoire was sequenced with immunoSEQ multiplex PCR; TCRdb's copy has only in-frame clones and lacks some. The sample consists of some 220,000 clones, around 88% of them appearing once. The source material was PBMCs. These receptors were obtained from a woman younger than 30 in good health and CMV-seronegative.

The chain employs TRBV6-6 and TRBJ2-1, with 7 bases matching TRBD2. The CDR3 covers 15 residues. Germline V lookup: CDR1 MNHNY, CDR2 SVGAGI (reference sequence). Trimming took 5 bases from V and 4 from J; bases not matched to a gene: 8. CDR3 bases: TGTGCCAGCAGTCAGGGACCCGGGGGGTACAATGAGCAGTTCTTC. Translation: CASSQGPGGYNEQFF.

This chain links TRBV6-1 with TRBJ1-1, with a possible D match to TRBD1 (5 bases). The CDR3 consists of 14 residues. Germline V gene lookup returns CDR1 MNHNS and CDR2 SASEGT. Trimming left V 5 bases short and J 6 bases short, with 16 bases between. CDR3 sequence (DNA): TGTGCCAGCAGTTGGGCAGGGCTGGTACCTGAAGCTTTCTTT. Its protein is CASSWAGLVPEAFF.